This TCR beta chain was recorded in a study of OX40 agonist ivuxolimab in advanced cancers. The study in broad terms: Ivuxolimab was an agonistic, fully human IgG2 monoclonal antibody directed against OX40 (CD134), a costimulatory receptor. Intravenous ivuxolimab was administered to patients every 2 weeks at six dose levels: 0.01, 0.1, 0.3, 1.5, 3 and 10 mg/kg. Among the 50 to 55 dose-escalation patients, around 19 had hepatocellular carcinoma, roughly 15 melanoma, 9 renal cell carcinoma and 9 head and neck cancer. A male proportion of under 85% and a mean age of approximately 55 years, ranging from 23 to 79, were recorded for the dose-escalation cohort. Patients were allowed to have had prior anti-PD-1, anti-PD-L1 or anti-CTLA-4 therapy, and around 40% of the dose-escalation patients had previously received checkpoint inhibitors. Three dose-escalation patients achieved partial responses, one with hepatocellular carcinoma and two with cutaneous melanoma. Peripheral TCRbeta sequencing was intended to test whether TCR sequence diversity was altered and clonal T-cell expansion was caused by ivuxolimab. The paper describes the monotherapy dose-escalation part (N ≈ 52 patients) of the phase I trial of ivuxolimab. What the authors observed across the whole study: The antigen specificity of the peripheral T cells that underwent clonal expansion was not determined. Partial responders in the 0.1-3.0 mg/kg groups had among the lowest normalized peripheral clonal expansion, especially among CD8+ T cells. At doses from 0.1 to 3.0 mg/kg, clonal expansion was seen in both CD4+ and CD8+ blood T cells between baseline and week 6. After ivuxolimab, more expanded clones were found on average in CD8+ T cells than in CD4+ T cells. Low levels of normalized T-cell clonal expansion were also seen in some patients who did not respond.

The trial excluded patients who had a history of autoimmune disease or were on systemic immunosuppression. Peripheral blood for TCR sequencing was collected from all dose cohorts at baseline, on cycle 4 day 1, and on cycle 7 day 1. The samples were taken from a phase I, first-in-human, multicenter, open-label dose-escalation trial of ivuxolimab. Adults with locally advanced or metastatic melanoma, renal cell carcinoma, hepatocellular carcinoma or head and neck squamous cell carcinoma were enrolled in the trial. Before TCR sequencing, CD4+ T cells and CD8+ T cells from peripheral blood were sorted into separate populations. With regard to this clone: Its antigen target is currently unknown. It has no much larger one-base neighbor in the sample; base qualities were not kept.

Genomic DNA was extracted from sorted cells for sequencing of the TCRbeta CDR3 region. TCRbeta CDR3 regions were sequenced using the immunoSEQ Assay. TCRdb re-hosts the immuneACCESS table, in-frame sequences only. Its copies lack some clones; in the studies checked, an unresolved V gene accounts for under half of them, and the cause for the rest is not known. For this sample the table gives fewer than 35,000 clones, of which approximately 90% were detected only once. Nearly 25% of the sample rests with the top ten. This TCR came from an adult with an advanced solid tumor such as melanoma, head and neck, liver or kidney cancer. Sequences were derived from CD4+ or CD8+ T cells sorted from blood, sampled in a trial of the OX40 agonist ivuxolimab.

The DNA is TGTGCCAGCAGCGTAGAGAGCGGTACGTACGAGCAGTACTTC. This sequence encodes CASSVESGTYEQYF. The rearrangement combines TRBV9 with TRBJ2-7, with TRBD2 tentatively as D gene (5 bases match). Relative to germline, V is 0 bases shorter and J is 4 bases shorter, with 11 bases between their ends. The cysteine opens and the phenylalanine closes a CDR3 of 14 amino acids. The kept DNA is CDR3 alone, 42 bases in frame from the first base. Reading the germline V gene gives CDR1 SGDLS and CDR2 YYNGEE.